These T cell receptor beta chains were read from a single sample in a study of a mutant IDH1 vaccine in newly diagnosed glioma. No antigen is known for these receptors. Using immunoSEQ multiplex PCR, the repertoire was profiled, and TCRdb retains in-frame clones only, with some absent. The sample includes about 68,000 clones, roughly 83% seen only once; the top ten take approximately 12%. The sample was PBMCs, taken from a glioma patient whose treatment included an IDH1 peptide vaccine. The origin of the receptors is a man younger than 30 with glioma. The CDR3 runs from the conserved cysteine through the conserved F or W. Fields, in order: J gene, V gene, D gene, clone size, CDR3 DNA, CDR3 protein. The D gene is left open where the match is weak. The size entry is marked missing in some rows and otherwise reads once, few, many or a size class.

J gene: TRBJ2-3
V gene: TRBV18
D gene: TRBD2
clone size: -
CDR3 DNA: TGTGCCAGCTCCCAGGGACTAGCGGAGGATACGCAGTATTTT
CDR3 protein: CASSQGLAEDTQYF

J gene: TRBJ1-5
V gene: TRBV25-1
D gene: -
clone size: -
CDR3 DNA: TGTGCCAGCAGTGAATCAGGAGCCAGGAGTCAGCCCCAGCATTTT
CDR3 protein: CASSESGARSQPQHF

J gene: TRBJ2-1
V gene: TRBV30
D gene: -
clone size: -
CDR3 DNA: TGTGCCTGGAACCCCCGGGGGCGGGCGTACAATGAGCAGTTCTTC
CDR3 protein: CAWNPRGRAYNEQFF

J gene: TRBJ1-1
V gene: TRBV6-5
D gene: -
clone size: -
CDR3 DNA: TGTGCCAGCAGTTACGTCCGCAAGGATGAAGCTTTCTTT
CDR3 protein: CASSYVRKDEAFF

J gene: TRBJ1-5
V gene: TRBV9
D gene: -
clone size: -
CDR3 DNA: TGTGCCAGCAGCGTAGGATGGGGGTCCGGTCAGCCCCAGCATTTT
CDR3 protein: CASSVGWGSGQPQHF

J gene: TRBJ1-1
V gene: TRBV7-9
D gene: TRBD1
clone size: few
CDR3 DNA: TGTGCCAGCAGCTTAACGAGGGGGCCCTCCACTGAAGCTTTCTTT
CDR3 protein: CASSLTRGPSTEAFF

J gene: TRBJ1-1
V gene: TRBV29-1
D gene: -
clone size: -
CDR3 DNA: TGCAGCGTAGGTACAGCGAACACTGAAGCTTTCTTT
CDR3 protein: CSVGTANTEAFF

J gene: TRBJ2-5
V gene: TRBV5-4
D gene: -
clone size: -
CDR3 DNA: TGTGCCAGCAGCTTGGAGGGGAGAGAAGAGACCCAGTACTTC
CDR3 protein: CASSLEGREETQYF

J gene: TRBJ2-7
V gene: TRBV29-1
D gene: -
clone size: -
CDR3 DNA: TGCAGCGTTGAAGGGGAGTCCTTCCAGGGACCCTACGAGCAGTACTTC
CDR3 protein: CSVEGESFQGPYEQYF

J gene: TRBJ1-5
V gene: TRBV16
D gene: -
clone size: -
CDR3 DNA: TGTGCCAGCAGCCTTCAGGCAGGCAATCAGCCCCAGCATTTT
CDR3 protein: CASSLQAGNQPQHF

J gene: TRBJ2-3
V gene: TRBV5-1
D gene: -
clone size: few
CDR3 DNA: TGCGCCAGCAGCTCCGGGTTCACAGATACGCAGTATTTT
CDR3 protein: CASSSGFTDTQYF

J gene: TRBJ1-1
V gene: TRBV6-5
D gene: -
clone size: -
CDR3 DNA: TGTGCCAGCAAGGGCAGGGCGAACACTGAAGCTTTCTTT
CDR3 protein: CASKGRANTEAFF

J gene: TRBJ1-1
V gene: TRBV6-5
D gene: -
clone size: -
CDR3 DNA: TGTGCCAGCAGCCTCAGGGAGCACACTGAAGCTTTCTTT
CDR3 protein: CASSLREHTEAFF

J gene: TRBJ2-7
V gene: TRBV9
D gene: -
clone size: -
CDR3 DNA: TGTGCCAGCAGCGGAGCAGCGGCCAGTCGGGAGCAGTACTTC
CDR3 protein: CASSGAAASREQYF

J gene: TRBJ2-5
V gene: TRBV18
D gene: TRBD2
clone size: -
CDR3 DNA: TGTGCCAGCTCACCGGGACTAAGGGAGACCCAGTACTTC
CDR3 protein: CASSPGLRETQYF

J gene: TRBJ2-2
V gene: TRBV13
D gene: TRBD1
clone size: once
CDR3 DNA: TGTGCCGGAACAACAGGGGCGGGGAACACCGGGGAGCTGTTTTTT
CDR3 protein: CAGTTGAGNTGELFF

J gene: TRBJ1-6
V gene: TRBV5-5
D gene: -
clone size: -
CDR3 DNA: TGTGCCAGCACCTTCGATGGTGGTTCACCCCTCCACTTT
CDR3 protein: CASTFDGGSPLHF

J gene: TRBJ1-2
V gene: TRBV4-1
D gene: -
clone size: -
CDR3 DNA: TGCGCCAGCAGCCAAGAGGGCGCACAGGGCTCCCTCTATGGCTACACCTTC
CDR3 protein: CASSQEGAQGSLYGYTF

J gene: TRBJ1-2
V gene: TRBV6-1
D gene: TRBD1
clone size: -
CDR3 DNA: TGTGCCAGCAGTGTAAACAGGGGAGGCTCTAGCTACACCTTC
CDR3 protein: CASSVNRGGSSYTF

J gene: TRBJ2-3
V gene: TRBV7-2
D gene: TRBD1
clone size: once
CDR3 DNA: TGTGCCAGCAGCTTGGGGACAGGGCACGATACGCAGTATTTT
CDR3 protein: CASSLGTGHDTQYF

J gene: TRBJ1-5
V gene: TRBV15
D gene: -
clone size: -
CDR3 DNA: TGTGCCACCAGCAGAGATTTGCAGGGCGGGGGTCAGCCCCAGCATTTT
CDR3 protein: CATSRDLQGGGQPQHF

J gene: TRBJ1-5
V gene: TRBV7-2
D gene: -
clone size: -
CDR3 DNA: TGTGCCAGCAGCCCACCGTATGAGCCCCAGCATTTT
CDR3 protein: CASSPPYEPQHF

J gene: TRBJ2-7
V gene: TRBV11-1
D gene: TRBD1
clone size: -
CDR3 DNA: TGTGCCAGCAGCCTGGGACAGGGGACGGCGTTCTACGAGCAGTACTTC
CDR3 protein: CASSLGQGTAFYEQYF

J gene: TRBJ2-5
V gene: TRBV23-1
D gene: -
clone size: -
CDR3 DNA: TGCGCCAGCAGTCAAGCAATGGCCGGGAAGGGCCAAGAGACCCAGTACTTC
CDR3 protein: CASSQAMAGKGQETQYF

J gene: TRBJ2-3
V gene: TRBV18
D gene: -
clone size: -
CDR3 DNA: TGTGCCAGCCAAGGGTTCACCACAGATACGCAGTATTTT
CDR3 protein: CASQGFTTDTQYF

J gene: TRBJ2-7
V gene: TRBV7-6
D gene: TRBD2
clone size: -
CDR3 DNA: TGTGCCAGCAGCTTAGACGGGGGGGTGGGCGAGCAGTACTTC
CDR3 protein: CASSLDGGVGEQYF

J gene: TRBJ1-1
V gene: TRBV4-1
D gene: -
clone size: -
CDR3 DNA: TGCGCCAGCAGCCCGTTAGGGCCCCGTGGGGGCTATGAAGCTTTCTTT
CDR3 protein: CASSPLGPRGGYEAFF

J gene: TRBJ1-2
V gene: TRBV25-1
D gene: -
clone size: -
CDR3 DNA: TGTGCCAGCAGTGACCCAGCCATTACATATGGCTACACCTTC
CDR3 protein: CASSDPAITYGYTF

J gene: TRBJ2-3
V gene: TRBV29-1
D gene: -
clone size: -
CDR3 DNA: TGCAGCGTTGTTGGGGATACGCAGTATTTT
CDR3 protein: CSVVGDTQYF

J gene: TRBJ1-1
V gene: TRBV6-6
D gene: -
clone size: -
CDR3 DNA: TGTGCCAGCAGTTCGACAGGTCCTGAAGCTTTCTTT
CDR3 protein: CASSSTGPEAFF

J gene: TRBJ1-2
V gene: TRBV6-5
D gene: -
clone size: -
CDR3 DNA: TGTGCCAGCAGTTACTCTGGACGGTTTAACTATGGCTACACCTTC
CDR3 protein: CASSYSGRFNYGYTF

J gene: TRBJ1-2
V gene: TRBV14
D gene: -
clone size: -
CDR3 DNA: TGTGCCAGCAGCCAAACAGGGAAGGAAAGTAACTATGGCTACACCTTC
CDR3 protein: CASSQTGKESNYGYTF

J gene: TRBJ1-1
V gene: TRBV29-1
D gene: -
clone size: -
CDR3 DNA: TGCAGCGTTGAGGATCAGGTAGAGGGCTTTGCGAACACTGAAGCTTTCTTT
CDR3 protein: CSVEDQVEGFANTEAFF

J gene: TRBJ1-1
V gene: TRBV5-5
D gene: -
clone size: -
CDR3 DNA: TGTGCCAGCAGCTGGGAACTGGGGCGGATAGAAGCTTTCTTT
CDR3 protein: CASSWELGRIEAFF

J gene: TRBJ2-7
V gene: TRBV6-6
D gene: -
clone size: -
CDR3 DNA: TGTGCCAGCAGTTACGGACTCTACGAGCAGTACTTC
CDR3 protein: CASSYGLYEQYF

J gene: TRBJ1-6
V gene: TRBV9
D gene: -
clone size: -
CDR3 DNA: TGTGCCAGCAGCGTAGGAGGAGGAGATTCACCCCTCCACTTT
CDR3 protein: CASSVGGGDSPLHF

J gene: TRBJ2-5
V gene: TRBV27
D gene: -
clone size: -
CDR3 DNA: TGTGCCAGCAGTTTACGGCTTAGGGCAAGGGAGACCCAGTACTTC
CDR3 protein: CASSLRLRARETQYF

J gene: TRBJ2-3
V gene: TRBV9
D gene: TRBD1
clone size: -
CDR3 DNA: TGTGCCAGCAGCGCCTGGGACAGGGACACAGATACGCAGTATTTT
CDR3 protein: CASSAWDRDTDTQYF

J gene: TRBJ2-2
V gene: TRBV6-5
D gene: TRBD1
clone size: -
CDR3 DNA: TGTGCCAGCAGTCGACAGGGGCCCGGGGAGCTGTTTTTT
CDR3 protein: CASSRQGPGELFF

J gene: TRBJ2-7
V gene: TRBV11-1
D gene: TRBD1
clone size: -
CDR3 DNA: TGTGCCAGCACCCAATGGACAGGGCAGCGAGACGAGCAGTACTTC
CDR3 protein: CASTQWTGQRDEQYF

J gene: TRBJ2-7
V gene: TRBV10-3
D gene: -
clone size: -
CDR3 DNA: TGTGCCATCAGTGATGGCAATTACGAGCAGTACTTC
CDR3 protein: CAISDGNYEQYF

J gene: TRBJ2-7
V gene: TRBV4-3
D gene: TRBD1
clone size: -
CDR3 DNA: TGCGCCAGCAGCCAAGAGGGGACAGGGAGCTACGAGCAGTACTTC
CDR3 protein: CASSQEGTGSYEQYF

J gene: TRBJ2-7
V gene: TRBV4-3
D gene: -
clone size: few
CDR3 DNA: TGCGCCAGCAGCCAAGAGCCTGAAAGGGAGCAGTACTTC
CDR3 protein: CASSQEPEREQYF

J gene: TRBJ2-7
V gene: TRBV6-5
D gene: TRBD1
clone size: -
CDR3 DNA: TGTGCCAGCAGTTACTCCTTCGGACAGGGCTACGAGCAGTACTTC
CDR3 protein: CASSYSFGQGYEQYF

J gene: TRBJ2-3
V gene: TRBV27
D gene: -
clone size: -
CDR3 DNA: TGTGCCAGCAGTCCCCCGGCGAACACAGATACGCAGTATTTT
CDR3 protein: CASSPPANTDTQYF

J gene: TRBJ1-6
V gene: TRBV5-5
D gene: -
clone size: -
CDR3 DNA: TGTGCCAGCGTCTTAGGGGGAAATTCACCCCTCCACTTT
CDR3 protein: CASVLGGNSPLHF

J gene: TRBJ2-7
V gene: TRBV9
D gene: TRBD1
clone size: -
CDR3 DNA: TGTGCCAGCAGCGAACAGGGGCGTCCGTGGTACGAGCAGTACTTC
CDR3 protein: CASSEQGRPWYEQYF

J gene: TRBJ2-3
V gene: TRBV27
D gene: TRBD2
clone size: -
CDR3 DNA: TGTGCCAGCGGGGTCCTGTCACTAGCGGGGGAGGATACGCAGTATTTT
CDR3 protein: CASGVLSLAGEDTQYF

J gene: TRBJ1-5
V gene: TRBV19
D gene: -
clone size: -
CDR3 DNA: TGTGCCAGTAGTATGAACCGCAATCAGCCCCAGCATTTT
CDR3 protein: CASSMNRNQPQHF

J gene: TRBJ2-5
V gene: TRBV5-1
D gene: TRBD1
clone size: -
CDR3 DNA: TGCGCCAGCAGCCTCCACTCCGGGACAGGGGGAGAGACCCAGTACTTC
CDR3 protein: CASSLHSGTGGETQYF